This entry features one TCR beta chain sequence. The CDR3 length is 13 residues. V dropped 6 bases and J dropped 3 bases, with 12 bases sitting between them. The germline V gene has CDR1 LNHDA and CDR2 SQIVND (reference sequence). This sample is drawn from a study of cytomegalovirus exposure and HLA in healthy donors. The PCR made use of 60 Vbeta and 13 Jbeta primers. Measured with immunoSEQ multiplex PCR; TCRdb has only the in-frame clones, and not every one. The sample carries over 150,000 clones, roughly four fifths recorded once. V gene TRBV19 combines with J gene TRBJ2-7; D gene unclear. This sequence was found in a woman between 50 and 59 years old in good health and CMV-seropositive. Specimen: PBMCs. DNA of the CDR3: TGTGCCAGTAGCCTCACAGTTCTCTACGAGCAGTACTTC. Its translation is CASSLTVLYEQYF. The full variable domain, with the rest looked up from reference TRBV19 and TRBJ2-7, is DGGITQSPKYLFRKEGQNVTLSCEQNLNHDAMYWYRQDPGQGLRLIYYSQIVNDFQKGDIAEGYSVSREKKESFPLTVTSAQKNPTAFYLCASSLTVLYEQYFGPGTRLTVT.